Listed below are T cell receptor beta chains from one sample, sequenced in a study of blood T cells in healthy people across ages. MiXCR was run by TCRdb on the 5' RACE reads, yielding one entry per CDR3 protein. The data contain 1.5 million or so distinct CDR3 sequences, 35% to 45% of them singletons. The sequencing sample was made of blood. The receptor source for this set is a young woman in good health. CDR3s include the opening cysteine and the closing phenylalanine or tryptophan. D genes are given only for firm matches. The size entry is marked missing in some rows and otherwise reads once, few, many or a size class.

TRBV6-2/TRBV6-3	TRBJ2-3	NA	NA	TGTGCCAGCAGTTACTCGAACAAACCGTATTTT	CASSYSNKPYF
TRBV14	TRBJ2-7	few	NA	TGTGCCAGCAGCCAAGGGCTGACCATCGCCAGATTTGAGCAGTACTTC	CASSQGLTIARFEQYF
TRBV20-1	TRBJ1-2	NA	NA	TGCAGTGCTACAGGGCTCTATGGCTACACCTTC	CSATGLYGYTF
TRBV7-6	TRBJ1-2	few	NA	TGTGCCAGCAGCTTAGAAGTCCGGGGGGCCTATGGCTACACCTTC	CASSLEVRGAYGYTF
TRBV12-3/TRBV12-4	TRBJ1-2	few	NA	TGTGCCAGCAGTACCCCCCCTGATGGCTACACCTTC	CASSTPPDGYTF
TRBV12-3/TRBV12-4	TRBJ2-5	NA	TRBD1	TGTGCCAGCAGCCCCTCGACAGGGGGGGAAATGAAGCAGTACTTC	CASSPSTGGEMKQYF
TRBV3-1	TRBJ2-5	NA	NA	TGTGCCAGCAGCCAGCTGCCCGATGAGCAGTACTTC	CASSQLPDEQYF
TRBV6-6	TRBJ1-2	NA	NA	TGTGCCAGCAGTTCGCTTGCCTATGGCTACACCTTC	CASSSLAYGYTF
TRBV6-6	TRBJ1-1	NA	NA	TGTGCCAGCTGGAAGGCGGGGAACACTGAAGCTTTCTTT	CASWKAGNTEAFF
TRBV6-6	TRBJ2-7	NA	TRBD1	TGTGCCAGCAGTGGGGGGGGACAGGGAATGGTCGAGCAGTACTTC	CASSGGGQGMVEQYF
TRBV6-6	TRBJ2-7	NA	TRBD1	TGTGCCAGCAGTTCCCCCGGACAGGGGGCAACCTACGAGCAGTACTTC	CASSSPGQGATYEQYF
TRBV30	TRBJ2-1	NA	NA	TGTGCCTGGAGAGCAGGACCTACTGAGCAGTTCTTC	CAWRAGPTEQFF
TRBV20-1	TRBJ2-7	few	NA	TGCAGTGCTAGCCCCATACGGGACTTGTCCTACGAGCAGTACTTC	CSASPIRDLSYEQYF
TRBV27	TRBJ2-3	NA	NA	TGTGCCAGCAGTTTAAAGGGCTGGCTGAGCACAGATACGCAGTATTTT	CASSLKGWLSTDTQYF
TRBV20-1	TRBJ1-2	NA	NA	TGCAGTGCTCCGGAATATGGCTACACCTTC	CSAPEYGYTF
TRBV3-1	TRBJ1-2	NA	TRBD1	TGTGCCAGCAGCCACATCGTCGGGACAGGGGTCGGCTACACCTTC	CASSHIVGTGVGYTF